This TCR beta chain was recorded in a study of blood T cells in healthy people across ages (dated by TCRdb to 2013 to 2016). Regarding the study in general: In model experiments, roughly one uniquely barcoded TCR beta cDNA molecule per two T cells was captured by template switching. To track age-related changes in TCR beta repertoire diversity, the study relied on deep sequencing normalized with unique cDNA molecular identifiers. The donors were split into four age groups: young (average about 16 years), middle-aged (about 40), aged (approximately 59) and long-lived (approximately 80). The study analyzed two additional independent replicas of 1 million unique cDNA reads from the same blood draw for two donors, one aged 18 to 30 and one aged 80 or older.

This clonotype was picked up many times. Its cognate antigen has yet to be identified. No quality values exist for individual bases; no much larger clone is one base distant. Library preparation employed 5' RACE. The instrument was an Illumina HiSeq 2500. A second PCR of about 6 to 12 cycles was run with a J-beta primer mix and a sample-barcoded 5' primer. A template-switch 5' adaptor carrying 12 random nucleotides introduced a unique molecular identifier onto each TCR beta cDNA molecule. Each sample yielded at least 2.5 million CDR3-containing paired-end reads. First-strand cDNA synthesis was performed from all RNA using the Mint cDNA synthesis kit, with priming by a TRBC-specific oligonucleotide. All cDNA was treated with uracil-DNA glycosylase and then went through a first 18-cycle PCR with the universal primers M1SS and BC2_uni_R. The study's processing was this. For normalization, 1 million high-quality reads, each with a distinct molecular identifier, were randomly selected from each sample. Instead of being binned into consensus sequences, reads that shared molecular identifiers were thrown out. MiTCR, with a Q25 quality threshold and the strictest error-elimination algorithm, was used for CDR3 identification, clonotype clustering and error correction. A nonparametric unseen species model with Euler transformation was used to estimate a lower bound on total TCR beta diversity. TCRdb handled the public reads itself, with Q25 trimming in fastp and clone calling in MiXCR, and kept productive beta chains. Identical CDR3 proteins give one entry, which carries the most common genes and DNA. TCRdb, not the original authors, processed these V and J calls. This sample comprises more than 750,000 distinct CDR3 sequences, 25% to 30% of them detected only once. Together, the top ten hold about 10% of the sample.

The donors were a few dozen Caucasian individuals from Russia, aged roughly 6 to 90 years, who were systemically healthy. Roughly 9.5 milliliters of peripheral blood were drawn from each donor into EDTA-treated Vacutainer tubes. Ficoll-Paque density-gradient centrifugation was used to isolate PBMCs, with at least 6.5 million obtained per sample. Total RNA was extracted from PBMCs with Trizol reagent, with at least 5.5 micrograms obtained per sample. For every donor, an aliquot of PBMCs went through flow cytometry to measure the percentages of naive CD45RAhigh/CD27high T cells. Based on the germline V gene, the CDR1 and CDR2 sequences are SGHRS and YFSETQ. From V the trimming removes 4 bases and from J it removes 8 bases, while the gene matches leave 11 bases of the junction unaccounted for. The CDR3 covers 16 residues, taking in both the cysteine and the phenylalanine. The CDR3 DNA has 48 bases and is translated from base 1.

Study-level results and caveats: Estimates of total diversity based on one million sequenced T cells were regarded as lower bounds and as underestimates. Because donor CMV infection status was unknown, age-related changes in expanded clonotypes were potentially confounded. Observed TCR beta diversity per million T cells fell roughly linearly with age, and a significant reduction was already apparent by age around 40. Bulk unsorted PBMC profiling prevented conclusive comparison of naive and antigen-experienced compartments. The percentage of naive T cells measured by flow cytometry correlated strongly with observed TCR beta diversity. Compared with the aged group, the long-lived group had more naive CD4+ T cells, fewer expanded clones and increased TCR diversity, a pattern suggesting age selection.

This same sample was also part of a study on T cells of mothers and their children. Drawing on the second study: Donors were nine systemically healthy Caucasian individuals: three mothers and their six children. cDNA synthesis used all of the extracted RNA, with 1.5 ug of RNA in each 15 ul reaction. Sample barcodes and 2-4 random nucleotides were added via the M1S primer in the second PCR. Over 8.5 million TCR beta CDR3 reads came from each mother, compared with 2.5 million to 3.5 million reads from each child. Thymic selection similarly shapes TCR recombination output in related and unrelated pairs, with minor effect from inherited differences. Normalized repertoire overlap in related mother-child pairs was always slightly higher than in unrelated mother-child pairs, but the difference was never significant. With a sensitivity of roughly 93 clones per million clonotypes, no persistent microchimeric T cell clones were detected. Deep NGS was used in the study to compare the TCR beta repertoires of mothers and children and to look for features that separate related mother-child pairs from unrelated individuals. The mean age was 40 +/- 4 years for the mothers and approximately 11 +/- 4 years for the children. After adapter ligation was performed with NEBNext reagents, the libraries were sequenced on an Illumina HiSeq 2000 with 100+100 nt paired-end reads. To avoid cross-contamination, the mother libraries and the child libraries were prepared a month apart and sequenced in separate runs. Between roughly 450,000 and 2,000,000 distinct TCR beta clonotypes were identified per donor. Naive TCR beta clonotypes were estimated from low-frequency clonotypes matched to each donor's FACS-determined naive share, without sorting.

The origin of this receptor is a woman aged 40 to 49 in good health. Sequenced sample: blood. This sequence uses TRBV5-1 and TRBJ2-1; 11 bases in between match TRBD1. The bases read TGCGCCAGCAGCCCCCTGACGGGACAGGGGGGCGATGAGCAGTTCTTC. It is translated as CASSPLTGQGGDEQFF.